The clone carrying this TCR beta chain has a single count. The antigen is not known. The germline V gene encodes CDR1 MNHEY and CDR2 SVGEGT. The CDR3 runs 15 residues. V lost 0 bases and J lost 1, with 10 bases in between. The sample comes from a study of vaccination effects on CD4 cells after COVID-19. Study-wide results and limits: By a late point after vaccination, infection- and vaccine-induced clones had shrunk markedly through clonal contraction.

At the end of 9 to 11 days of culture, CD4+ T cells were isolated. No vaccinee had earlier SARS-CoV-2 infection, and nucleocapsid antibodies were negative. Sequencing was performed with immunoSEQ multiplex PCR; in TCRdb, only in-frame clones are kept and a portion is missing. The data hold around 40,000 clones, with around 63% observed a single time. The chain carries TRBV6-2 or TRBV6-3 and TRBJ2-7, with no clear D. This receptor was taken from a human donor who received a COVID-19 vaccine. Source: CD4+ T cells from PBMCs cultured without peptide, taken before COVID-19 vaccination. The CDR3 DNA follows: TGTGCCAGCAGTTACTCTCAGGACGAGTCCTACGAGCAGTACTTC. Its protein product is CASSYSQDESYEQYF.